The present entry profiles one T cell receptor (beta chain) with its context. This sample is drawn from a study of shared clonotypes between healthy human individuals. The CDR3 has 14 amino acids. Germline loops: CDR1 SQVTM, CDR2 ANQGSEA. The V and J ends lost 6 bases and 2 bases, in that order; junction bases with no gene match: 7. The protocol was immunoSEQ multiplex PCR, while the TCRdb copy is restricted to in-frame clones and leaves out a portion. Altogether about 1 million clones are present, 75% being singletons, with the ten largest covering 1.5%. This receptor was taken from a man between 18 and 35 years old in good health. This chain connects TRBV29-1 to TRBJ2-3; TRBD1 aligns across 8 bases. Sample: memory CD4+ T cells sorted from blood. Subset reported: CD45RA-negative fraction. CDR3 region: CSVKDRAFTDTQYF. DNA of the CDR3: TGCAGCGTCAAGGACAGGGCGTTCACAGATACGCAGTATTTT.